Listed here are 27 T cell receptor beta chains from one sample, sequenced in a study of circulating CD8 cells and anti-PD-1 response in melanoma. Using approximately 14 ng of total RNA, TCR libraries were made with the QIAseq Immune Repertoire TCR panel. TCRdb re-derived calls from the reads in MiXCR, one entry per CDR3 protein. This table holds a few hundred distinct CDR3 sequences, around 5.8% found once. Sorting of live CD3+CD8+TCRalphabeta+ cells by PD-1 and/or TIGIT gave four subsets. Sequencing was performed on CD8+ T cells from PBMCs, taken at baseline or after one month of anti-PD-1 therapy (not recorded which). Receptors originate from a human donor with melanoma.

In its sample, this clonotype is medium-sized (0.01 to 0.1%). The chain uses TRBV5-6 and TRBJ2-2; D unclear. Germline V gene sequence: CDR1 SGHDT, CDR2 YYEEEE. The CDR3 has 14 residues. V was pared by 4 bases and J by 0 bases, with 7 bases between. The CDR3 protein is CASSPTTNTGELFF. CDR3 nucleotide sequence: TGTGCCAGCAGCCCAACTACGAACACCGGGGAGCTGTTTTTT. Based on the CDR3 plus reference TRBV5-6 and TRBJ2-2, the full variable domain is DAGVTQSPTHLIKTRGQQVTLRCSPKSGHDTVSWYQQALGQGPQFIFQYYEEEERQRGNFPDRFSGHQFPNYSSELNVNALLLGDSALYLCASSPTTNTGELFFGEGSRLTVL.

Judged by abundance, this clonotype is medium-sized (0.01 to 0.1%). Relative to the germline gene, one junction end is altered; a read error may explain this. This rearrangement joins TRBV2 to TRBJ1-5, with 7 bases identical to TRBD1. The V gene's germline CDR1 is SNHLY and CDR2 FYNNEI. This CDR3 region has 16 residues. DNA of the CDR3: TGTGCCACCCACATGGGCCCAGGGGGAGTGGATCAGCCCCAGCGTTTT. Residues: CATHMGPGGVDQPQRF. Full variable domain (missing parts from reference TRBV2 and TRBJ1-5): EPEVTQTPSHQVTQMGQEVILRCVPISNHLYFYWYRQILGQKVEFLVSFYNNEISEKSEIFDDQFSVERPDGSNFTLKIRSTKLEDSAMYFCATHMGPGGVDQPQRFGDGTRLSIL.

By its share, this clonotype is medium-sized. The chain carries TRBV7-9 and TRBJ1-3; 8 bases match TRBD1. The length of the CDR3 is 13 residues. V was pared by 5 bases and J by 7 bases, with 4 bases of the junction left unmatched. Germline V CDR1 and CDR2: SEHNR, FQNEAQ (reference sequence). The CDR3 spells CASSDQGANTIYF. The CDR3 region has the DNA TGTGCCAGCAGCGACCAGGGGGCCAACACCATATATTTT.

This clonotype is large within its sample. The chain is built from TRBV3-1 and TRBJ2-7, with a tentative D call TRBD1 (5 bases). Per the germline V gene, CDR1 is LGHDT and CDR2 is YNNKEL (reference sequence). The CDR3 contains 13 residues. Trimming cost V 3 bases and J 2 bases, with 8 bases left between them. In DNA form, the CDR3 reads TGTGCCAGCAGCCACAGGGTAACCTACGAGCAGTACTTC. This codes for CASSHRVTYEQYF.

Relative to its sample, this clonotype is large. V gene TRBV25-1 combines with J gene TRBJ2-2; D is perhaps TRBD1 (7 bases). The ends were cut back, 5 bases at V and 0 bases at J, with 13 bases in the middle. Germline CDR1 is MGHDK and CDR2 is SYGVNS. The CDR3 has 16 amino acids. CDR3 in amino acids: CASSSPRGANTGELFF. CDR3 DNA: TGTGCCAGCAGTTCGCCCAGGGGGGCGAACACCGGGGAGCTGTTTTTT.

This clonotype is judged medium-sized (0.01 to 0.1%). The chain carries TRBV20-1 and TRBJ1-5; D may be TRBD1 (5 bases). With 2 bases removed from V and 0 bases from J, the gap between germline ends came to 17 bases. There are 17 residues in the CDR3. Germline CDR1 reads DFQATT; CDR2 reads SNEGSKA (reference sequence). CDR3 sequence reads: CSARPWGDLDSNQPQHF. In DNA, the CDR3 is TGCAGTGCTAGACCCTGGGGCGATTTGGATAGCAATCAGCCCCAGCATTTT.

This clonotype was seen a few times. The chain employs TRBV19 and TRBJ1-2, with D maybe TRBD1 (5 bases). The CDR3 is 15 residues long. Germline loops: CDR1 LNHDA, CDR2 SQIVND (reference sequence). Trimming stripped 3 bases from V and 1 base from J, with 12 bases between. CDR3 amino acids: CASSMLFGGNYGYTF. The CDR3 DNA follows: TGTGCCAGTAGTATGTTATTCGGGGGTAACTATGGCTACACCTTC. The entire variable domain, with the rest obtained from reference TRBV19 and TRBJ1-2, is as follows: DGGITQSPKYLFRKEGQNVTLSCEQNLNHDAMYWYRQDPGQGLRLIYYSQIVNDFQKGDIAEGYSVSREKKESFPLTVTSAQKNPTAFYLCASSMLFGGNYGYTFGSGTRLTVV.

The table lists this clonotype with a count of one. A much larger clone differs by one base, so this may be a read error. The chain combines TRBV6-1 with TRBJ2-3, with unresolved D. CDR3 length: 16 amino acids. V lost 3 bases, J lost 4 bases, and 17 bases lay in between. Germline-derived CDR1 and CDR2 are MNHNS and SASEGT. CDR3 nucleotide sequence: TGTGCCAGCAGTGAGCCCGGTCTGGATTCTCCAGATACGCAGTATTTT. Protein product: CASSEPGLDSPDTQYF.

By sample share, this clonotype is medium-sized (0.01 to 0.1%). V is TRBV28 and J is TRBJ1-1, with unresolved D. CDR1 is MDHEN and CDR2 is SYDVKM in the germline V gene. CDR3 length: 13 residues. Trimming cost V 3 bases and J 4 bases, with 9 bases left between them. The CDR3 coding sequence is TGTGCCAGCAGTTTGATCGACACCACTGAAGCTTTCTTT. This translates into CASSLIDTTEAFF.

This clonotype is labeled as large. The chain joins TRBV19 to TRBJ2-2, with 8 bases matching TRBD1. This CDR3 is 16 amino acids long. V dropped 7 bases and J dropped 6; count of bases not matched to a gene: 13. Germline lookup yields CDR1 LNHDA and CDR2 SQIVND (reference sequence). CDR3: CASNLGQGFLAGELFF. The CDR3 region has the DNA TGTGCCAGTAACCTTGGACAGGGTTTCTTGGCCGGGGAGCTGTTTTTT.

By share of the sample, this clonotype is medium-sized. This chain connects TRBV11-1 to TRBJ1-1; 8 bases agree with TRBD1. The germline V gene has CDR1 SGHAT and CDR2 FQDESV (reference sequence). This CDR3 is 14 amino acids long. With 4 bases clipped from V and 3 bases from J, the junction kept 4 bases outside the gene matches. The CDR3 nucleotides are TGTGCCAGCAGCTGGACGACAGGGGACACTGAAGCTTTCTTT. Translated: CASSWTTGDTEAFF.

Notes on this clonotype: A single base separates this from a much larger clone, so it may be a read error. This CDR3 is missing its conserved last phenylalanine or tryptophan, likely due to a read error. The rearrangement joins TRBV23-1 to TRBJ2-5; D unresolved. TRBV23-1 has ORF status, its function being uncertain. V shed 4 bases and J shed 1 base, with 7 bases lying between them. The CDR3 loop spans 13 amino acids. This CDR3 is CASSPGFQETQYL. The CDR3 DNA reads TGCGCCAGCAGTCCCGGGTTCCAAGAGACCCAGTACCTC.

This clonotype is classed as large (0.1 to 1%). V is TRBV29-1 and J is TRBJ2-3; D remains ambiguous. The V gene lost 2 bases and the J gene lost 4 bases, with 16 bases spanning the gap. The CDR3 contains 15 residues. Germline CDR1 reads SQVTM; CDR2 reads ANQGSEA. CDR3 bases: TGCAGCGTTGAACAAGGATTGAGCTTCCCAGATACGCAGTATTTT. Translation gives CSVEQGLSFPDTQYF.

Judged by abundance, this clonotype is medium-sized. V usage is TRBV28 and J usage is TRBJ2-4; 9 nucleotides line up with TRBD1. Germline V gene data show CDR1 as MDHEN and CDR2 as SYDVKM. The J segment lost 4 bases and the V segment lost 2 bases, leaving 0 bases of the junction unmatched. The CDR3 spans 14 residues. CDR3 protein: CASSLGQGKNIQYF. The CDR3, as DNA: TGTGCCAGCAGTTTAGGACAGGGGAAAAACATTCAGTACTTC. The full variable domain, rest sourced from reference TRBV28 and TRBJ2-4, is DVKVTQSSRYLVKRTGEKVFLECVQDMDHENMFWYRQDPGLGLRLIYFSYDVKMKEKGDIPEGYSVSREKKERFSLILESASTNQTSMYLCASSLGQGKNIQYFGAGTRLSVL.

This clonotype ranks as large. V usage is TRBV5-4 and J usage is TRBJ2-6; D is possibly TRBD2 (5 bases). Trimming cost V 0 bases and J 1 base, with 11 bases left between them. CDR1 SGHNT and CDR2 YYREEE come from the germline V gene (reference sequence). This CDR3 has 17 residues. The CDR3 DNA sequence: TGTGCCAGCAGCTTGGAGGACTCCGGGTCTGGGGCCAACGTCCTGACTTTC. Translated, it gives CASSLEDSGSGANVLTF.

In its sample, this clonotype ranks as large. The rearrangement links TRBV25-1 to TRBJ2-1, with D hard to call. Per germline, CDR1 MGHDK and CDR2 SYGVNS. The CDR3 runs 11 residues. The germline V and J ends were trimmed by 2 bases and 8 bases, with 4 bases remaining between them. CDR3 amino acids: CASSEADEQFF. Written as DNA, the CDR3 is TGTGCCAGCAGTGAAGCGGATGAGCAGTTCTTC.

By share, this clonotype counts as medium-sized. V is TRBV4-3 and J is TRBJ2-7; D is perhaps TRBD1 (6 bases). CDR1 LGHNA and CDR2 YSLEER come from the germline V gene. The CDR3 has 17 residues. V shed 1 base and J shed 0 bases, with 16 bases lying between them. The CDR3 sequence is CASSQGITGQNSYEQYF. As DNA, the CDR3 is TGCGCCAGCAGCCAAGGGATAACCGGACAGAACTCCTACGAGCAGTACTTC.

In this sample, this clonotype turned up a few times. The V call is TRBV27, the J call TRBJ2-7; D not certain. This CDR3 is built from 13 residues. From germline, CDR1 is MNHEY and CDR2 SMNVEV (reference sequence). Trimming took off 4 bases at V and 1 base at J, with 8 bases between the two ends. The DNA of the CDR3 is TGTGCCAGCAGTTCCCCCGGTTCCTACGAGCAGTACTTC. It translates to CASSSPGSYEQYF.

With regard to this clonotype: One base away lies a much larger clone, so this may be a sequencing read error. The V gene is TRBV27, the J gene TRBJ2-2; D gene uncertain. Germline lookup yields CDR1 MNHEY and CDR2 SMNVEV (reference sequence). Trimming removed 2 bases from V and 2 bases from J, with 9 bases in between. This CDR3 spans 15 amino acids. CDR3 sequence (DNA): TGTGCCAGCAGTTTAGTTGCAGGCAACACCGGGGAGCTGTTTTTT. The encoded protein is CASSLVAGNTGELFF.

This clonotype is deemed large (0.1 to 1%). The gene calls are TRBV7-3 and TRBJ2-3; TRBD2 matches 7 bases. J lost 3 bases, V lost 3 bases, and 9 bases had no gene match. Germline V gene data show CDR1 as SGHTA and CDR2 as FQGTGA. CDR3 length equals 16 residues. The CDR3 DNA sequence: TGTGCCAGCAGCTTGATGGGCGGGGGAAGTACAGATACGCAGTATTTT. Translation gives CASSLMGGGSTDTQYF.

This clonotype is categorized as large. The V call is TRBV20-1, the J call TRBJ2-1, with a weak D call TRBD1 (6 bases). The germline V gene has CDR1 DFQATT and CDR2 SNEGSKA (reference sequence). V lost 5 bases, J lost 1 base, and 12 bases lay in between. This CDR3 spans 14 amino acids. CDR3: CSAYRALSYNEQFF. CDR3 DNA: TGCAGTGCTTACAGGGCACTTTCCTACAATGAGCAGTTCTTC.

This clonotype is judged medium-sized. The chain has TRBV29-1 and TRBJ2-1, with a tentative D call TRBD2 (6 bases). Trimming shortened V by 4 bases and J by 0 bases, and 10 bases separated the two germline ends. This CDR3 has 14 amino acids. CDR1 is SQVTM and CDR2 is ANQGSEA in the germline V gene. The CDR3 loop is CSVVGSGSYNEQFF. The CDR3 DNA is TGCAGCGTTGTAGGTAGCGGCTCCTACAATGAGCAGTTCTTC.

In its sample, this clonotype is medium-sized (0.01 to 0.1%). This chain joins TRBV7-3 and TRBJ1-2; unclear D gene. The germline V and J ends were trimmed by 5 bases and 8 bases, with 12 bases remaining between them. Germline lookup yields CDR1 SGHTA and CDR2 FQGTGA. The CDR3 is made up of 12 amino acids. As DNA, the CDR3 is TGTGCCAGCAGCGGCGAGGGTTTAGGCTACACCTTC. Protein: CASSGEGLGYTF.

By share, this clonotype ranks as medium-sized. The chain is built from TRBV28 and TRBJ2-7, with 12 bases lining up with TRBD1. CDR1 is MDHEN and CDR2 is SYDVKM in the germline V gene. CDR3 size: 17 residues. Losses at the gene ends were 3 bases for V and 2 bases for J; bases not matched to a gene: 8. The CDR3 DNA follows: TGTGCCAGCAGTTTGGACCACCGGGACAGGGGGCCCTACGAGCAGTACTTC. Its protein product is CASSLDHRDRGPYEQYF.

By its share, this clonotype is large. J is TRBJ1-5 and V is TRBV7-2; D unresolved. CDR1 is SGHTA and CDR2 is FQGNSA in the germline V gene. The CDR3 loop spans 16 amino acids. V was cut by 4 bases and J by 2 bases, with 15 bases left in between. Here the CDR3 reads CASSYGVSQGNQPQHF. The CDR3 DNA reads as TGTGCCAGCAGCTATGGGGTCTCTCAGGGCAATCAGCCCCAGCATTTT.

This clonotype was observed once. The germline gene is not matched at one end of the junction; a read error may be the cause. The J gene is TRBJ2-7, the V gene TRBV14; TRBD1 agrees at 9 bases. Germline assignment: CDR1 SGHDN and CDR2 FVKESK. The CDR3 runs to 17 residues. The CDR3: CASSQEYSTGGSREQHF. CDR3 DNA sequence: TGTGCCAGCAGCCAAGAATACTCGACAGGGGGATCTCGAGAGCAGCACTTC.

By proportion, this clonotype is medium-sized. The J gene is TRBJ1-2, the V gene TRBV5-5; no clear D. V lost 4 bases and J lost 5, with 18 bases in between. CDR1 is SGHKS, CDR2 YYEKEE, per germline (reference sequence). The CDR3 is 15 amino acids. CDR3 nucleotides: TGTGCCAGCAGCCCAACCCTCTTTCTCGGGTATGGCTACACCTTC. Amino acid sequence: CASSPTLFLGYGYTF.